This T cell receptor (beta chain) was retrieved from a study of cytomegalovirus exposure and HLA in healthy donors. Study results and limitations: Associated with HLA alleles at 0.05 false discovery rate in a later analysis were over 15,000 TCR beta sequences.

This clone was observed a handful of times. Its antigen remains unknown. It was with 60 Vbeta and 13 Jbeta primers that the PCR ran. Clones were read by immunoSEQ multiplex PCR, and TCRdb kept only the in-frame ones, dropping some. The sample shows about 160,000 clones, around 72% of them seen only once. Germline V gene data show CDR1 as MGHRA and CDR2 as YSYEKL. The CDR3 totals 15 residues. The germline V and J ends were trimmed by 0 bases and 4 bases, with 12 bases remaining between them. J is TRBJ1-1 and V is TRBV4-1; no clear D. This clonotype was obtained from a man aged 40-50 years in good health and CMV-seropositive. Source material: PBMCs. CDR3: CASSQELVLFTEAFF. The CDR3 coding sequence is TGCGCCAGCAGCCAAGAACTGGTCCTGTTCACTGAAGCTTTCTTT.